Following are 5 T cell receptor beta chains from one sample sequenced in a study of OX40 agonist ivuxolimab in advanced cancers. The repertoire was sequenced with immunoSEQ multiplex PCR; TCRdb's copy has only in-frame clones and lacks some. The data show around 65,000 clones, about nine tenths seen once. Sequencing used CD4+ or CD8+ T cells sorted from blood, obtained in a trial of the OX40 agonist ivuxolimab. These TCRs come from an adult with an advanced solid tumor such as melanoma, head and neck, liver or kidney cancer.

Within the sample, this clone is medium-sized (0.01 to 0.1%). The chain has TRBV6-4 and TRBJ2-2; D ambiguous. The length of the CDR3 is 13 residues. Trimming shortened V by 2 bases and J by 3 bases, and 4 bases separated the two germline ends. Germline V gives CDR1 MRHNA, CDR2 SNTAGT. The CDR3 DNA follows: TGTGCCAGCAGTGACAGGGACACCGGGGAGCTGTTTTTT. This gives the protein CASSDRDTGELFF.

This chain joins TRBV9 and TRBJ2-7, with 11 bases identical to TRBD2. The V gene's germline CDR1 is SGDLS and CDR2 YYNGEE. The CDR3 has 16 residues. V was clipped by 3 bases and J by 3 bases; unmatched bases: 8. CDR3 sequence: CASSADQTSGIYEQYF. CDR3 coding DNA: TGTGCCAGCAGCGCCGACCAGACTAGCGGGATCTACGAGCAGTACTTC. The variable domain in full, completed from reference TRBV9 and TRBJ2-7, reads DSGVTQTPKHLITATGQRVTLRCSPRSGDLSVYWYQQSLDQGLQFLIQYYNGEERAKGNILERFSAQQFPDLHSELNLSSLELGDSALYFCASSADQTSGIYEQYFGPGTRLTVT.

The CDR3 spells CASSDWPFGSGANVLTF. In nucleotides, the CDR3 is TGTGCCAGCAGTGATTGGCCTTTCGGCTCTGGGGCCAACGTCCTGACTTTC. The chain is built from TRBV2 and TRBJ2-6; D is undetermined. Looked up from germline, CDR1 is SNHLY and CDR2 is FYNNEI. This CDR3 is 17 amino acids long. Trimming cost V 3 bases and J 0 bases, with 12 bases left between them.

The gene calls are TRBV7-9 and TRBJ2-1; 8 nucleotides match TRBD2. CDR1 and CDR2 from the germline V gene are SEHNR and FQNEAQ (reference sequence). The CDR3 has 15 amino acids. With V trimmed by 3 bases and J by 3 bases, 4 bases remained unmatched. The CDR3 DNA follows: TGTGCCAGCAGCTTGGGCCTAGCGGGCTACAATGAGCAGTTCTTC. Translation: CASSLGLAGYNEQFF.

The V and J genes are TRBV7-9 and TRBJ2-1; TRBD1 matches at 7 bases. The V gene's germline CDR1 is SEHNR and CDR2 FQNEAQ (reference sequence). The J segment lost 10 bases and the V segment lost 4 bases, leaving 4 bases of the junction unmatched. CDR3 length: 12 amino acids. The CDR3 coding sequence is TGTGCCAGCAGCTCGGGACAGCGGGAGCAGTTCTTC. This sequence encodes CASSSGQREQFF. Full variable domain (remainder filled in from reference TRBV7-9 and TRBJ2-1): DTGVSQNPRHKITKRGQNVTFRCDPISEHNRLYWYRQTLGQGPEFLTYFQNEAQLEKSRLLSDRFSAERPKGSFSTLEIQRTEQGDSAMYLCASSSGQREQFFGPGTRLTVL.